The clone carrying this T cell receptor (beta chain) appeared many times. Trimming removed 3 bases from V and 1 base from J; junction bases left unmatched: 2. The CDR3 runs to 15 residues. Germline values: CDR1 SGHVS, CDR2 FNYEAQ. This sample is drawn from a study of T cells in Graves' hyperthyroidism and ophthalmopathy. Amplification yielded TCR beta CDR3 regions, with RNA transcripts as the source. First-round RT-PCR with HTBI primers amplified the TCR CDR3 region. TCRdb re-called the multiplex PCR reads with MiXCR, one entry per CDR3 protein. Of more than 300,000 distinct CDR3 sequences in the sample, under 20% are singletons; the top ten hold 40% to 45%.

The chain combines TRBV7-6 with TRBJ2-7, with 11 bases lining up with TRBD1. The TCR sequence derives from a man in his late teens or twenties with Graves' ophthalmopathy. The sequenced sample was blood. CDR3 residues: CASSFGTGGSYEQYF. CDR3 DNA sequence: TGTGCCAGCAGCTTCGGGACAGGGGGGTCCTACGAGCAGTACTTC.